These T cell receptor beta chains were read from a single sample in a study of cytomegalovirus exposure and HLA in healthy donors. Assay used: immunoSEQ multiplex PCR; TCRdb lists only in-frame clones, some missing. This table has over 150,000 clones, around four fifths appearing once. The sequencing input was PBMCs. All receptors come from a man over 45 in good health and CMV-seronegative. Each CDR3 is given with its conserved first and last residue. A D gene is named only where the DNA matches it firmly.

>NA|TRBV30|TRBJ1-1
CAWSALVAPNTEAFF
>TRBD2|TRBV5-1|TRBJ2-3
CASSQQRGGLTDTQYF
>TRBD1|TRBV11-2|TRBJ1-3
CASSFGQGAGNTIYF
>TRBD1|TRBV9|TRBJ1-2
CASSLWRDRGIYGYTF
>TRBD1|TRBV6-1|TRBJ1-1
CASSEATGGVRTEAFF
>TRBD2|TRBV19|TRBJ2-7
CASSIVGGGPYEQYF
>NA|TRBV28|TRBJ1-1
CASRRGGQGATFF
>NA|TRBV30|TRBJ1-2
CAWTREYGYTF
>TRBD1|TRBV5-4|TRBJ2-1
CASRLGQGSYNEQFF
>TRBD2|TRBV27|TRBJ2-7
CASRGTSGSIYEQYF
>TRBD2|TRBV11-2|TRBJ2-5
CASSPAGGQETQYF
>TRBD2|TRBV11-3|TRBJ2-2
CASSPGGRNAGELFF
>TRBD1|TRBV11-2|TRBJ1-2
CASSPYAGDRVGGYTF
>NA|TRBV28|TRBJ2-7
CASSFDGSSYEQYF
>TRBD1|TRBV19|TRBJ1-2
CASSTGDRGIYGYTF